Presented here are 6 T cell receptor beta chains from one specimen sequenced in a study of cytomegalovirus exposure and HLA in healthy donors. Generated by immunoSEQ multiplex PCR, the TCRdb table keeps only in-frame clones and is missing some. The table has 210,000 or so clones, 88% seen once. Sequencing was done on a sample of PBMCs. Source of these receptors: a woman between 18 and 29 years old in good health and CMV-seronegative.

This clone was seen once. This chain connects TRBV5-1 to TRBJ2-2; maybe TRBD1 (6 bases). Germline CDR1 is SGHRS and CDR2 is YFSETQ. The CDR3 extends over 15 amino acids. V dropped 3 bases and J dropped 3 bases, with 12 bases sitting between them. CDR3 coding DNA: TGCGCCAGCAGCTCCCCAACAGGGTACACCGGGGAGCTGTTTTTT. Encoded protein: CASSSPTGYTGELFF.

The gene calls are TRBV7-6 and TRBJ2-7; 12 bases line up with TRBD2. This CDR3 spans 18 amino acids. J gave up 0 bases and V 5 bases, and 11 bases lay outside the gene matches. CDR1 is SGHVS and CDR2 is FNYEAQ in the germline V gene. CDR3 protein: CASSDLTSGGFSSYEQYF. The DNA for the CDR3 is TGTGCCAGCAGCGACTTGACTAGCGGGGGCTTTTCCTCCTACGAGCAGTACTTC.

This sequence joins TRBV9 and TRBJ2-7; tentative D call: TRBD2 (6 bases). V dropped 1 base and J dropped 0 bases, with 11 bases sitting between them. CDR3 length equals 15 residues. Germline V gene lookup returns CDR1 SGDLS and CDR2 YYNGEE. The CDR3 DNA follows: TGTGCCAGCAGCGTATCTGTCGGGAGCTCCTACGAGCAGTACTTC. Translated: CASSVSVGSSYEQYF.

This clone was picked up a small number of times. The V call is TRBV2, the J call TRBJ1-2; possibly TRBD1 for D (6 bases). The ends were cut back, 2 bases at V and 4 bases at J, with 11 bases in the middle. CDR1 is SNHLY, CDR2 FYNNEI, per germline. The CDR3 runs to 14 residues. DNA of the CDR3: TGTGCCAGCAGTGAAAGCGGACAGCTCTATGGCTACACCTTC. Protein sequence: CASSESGQLYGYTF.

The CDR3 is CASIREARSGETQYF. CDR3 DNA: TGTGCCAGCATTCGGGAAGCTCGTTCTGGAGAGACCCAGTACTTC. V and J are TRBV2 and TRBJ2-5, with TRBD2 as a possible D gene (5 bases). Trimming took off 7 bases at V and 4 bases at J, with 19 bases between the two ends. The germline V gene has CDR1 SNHLY and CDR2 FYNNEI. The CDR3 contains 15 residues. Based on the CDR3 plus reference TRBV2 and TRBJ2-5, the full variable domain is EPEVTQTPSHQVTQMGQEVILRCVPISNHLYFYWYRQILGQKVEFLVSFYNNEISEKSEIFDDQFSVERPDGSNFTLKIRSTKLEDSAMYFCASIREARSGETQYFGPGTRLLVL.

V usage is TRBV2 and J usage is TRBJ1-1; 9 bases agree with TRBD1. V lost 4 bases, J lost 2 bases, and 2 bases stayed unmatched. Germline CDR1 is SNHLY and CDR2 is FYNNEI. The CDR3 spans 14 residues. This CDR3 is CASSATGGNTEAFF. For the CDR3, the DNA is TGTGCCAGCAGTGCCACAGGGGGCAACACTGAAGCTTTCTTT.